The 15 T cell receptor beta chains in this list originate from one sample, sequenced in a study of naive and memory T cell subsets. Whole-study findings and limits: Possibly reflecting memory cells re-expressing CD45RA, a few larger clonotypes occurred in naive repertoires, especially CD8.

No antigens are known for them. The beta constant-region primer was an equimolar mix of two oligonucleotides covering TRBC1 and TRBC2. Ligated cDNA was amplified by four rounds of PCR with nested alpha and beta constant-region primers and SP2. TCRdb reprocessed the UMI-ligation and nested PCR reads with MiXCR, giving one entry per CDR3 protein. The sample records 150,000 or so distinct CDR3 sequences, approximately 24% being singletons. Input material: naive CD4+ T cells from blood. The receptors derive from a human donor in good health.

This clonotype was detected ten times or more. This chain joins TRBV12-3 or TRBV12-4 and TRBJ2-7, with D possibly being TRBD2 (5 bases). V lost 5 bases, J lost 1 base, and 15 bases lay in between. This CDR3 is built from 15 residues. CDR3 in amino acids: CASSLVVGGSYEQYF. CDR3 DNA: TGTGCCAGCAGTCTCGTTGTTGGCGGGTCCTACGAGCAGTACTTC.

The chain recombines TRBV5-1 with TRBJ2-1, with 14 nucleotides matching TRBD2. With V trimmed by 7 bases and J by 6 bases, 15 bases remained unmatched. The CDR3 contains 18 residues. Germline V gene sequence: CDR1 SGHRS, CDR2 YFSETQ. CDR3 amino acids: CASRSGLAGVGILNEQFF. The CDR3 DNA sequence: TGCGCCAGCCGCTCGGGACTAGCGGGAGTAGGGATTCTCAATGAGCAGTTCTTC. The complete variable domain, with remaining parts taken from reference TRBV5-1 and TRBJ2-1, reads KAGVTQTPRYLIKTRGQQVTLSCSPISGHRSVSWYQQTPGQGLQFLFEYFSETQRNKGNFPGRFSGRQFSNSRSEMNVSTLELGDSALYLCASRSGLAGVGILNEQFFGPGTRLTVL.

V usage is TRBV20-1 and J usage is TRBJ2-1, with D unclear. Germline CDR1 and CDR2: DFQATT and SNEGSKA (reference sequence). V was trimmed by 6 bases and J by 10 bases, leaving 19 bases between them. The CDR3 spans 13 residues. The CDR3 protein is CSASSPTRPEQFF. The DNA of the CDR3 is TGCAGTGCCTCATCCCCAACCCGACCAGAGCAGTTCTTC.

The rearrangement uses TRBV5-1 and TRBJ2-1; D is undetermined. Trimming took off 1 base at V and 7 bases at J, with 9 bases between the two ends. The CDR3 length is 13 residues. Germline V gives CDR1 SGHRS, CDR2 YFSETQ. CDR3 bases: TGCGCCAGCAGCTTGAATGGGGATAATGAGCAGTTCTTC. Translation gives CASSLNGDNEQFF. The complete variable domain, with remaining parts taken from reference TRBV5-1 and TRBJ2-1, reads KAGVTQTPRYLIKTRGQQVTLSCSPISGHRSVSWYQQTPGQGLQFLFEYFSETQRNKGNFPGRFSGRQFSNSRSEMNVSTLELGDSALYLCASSLNGDNEQFFGPGTRLTVL.

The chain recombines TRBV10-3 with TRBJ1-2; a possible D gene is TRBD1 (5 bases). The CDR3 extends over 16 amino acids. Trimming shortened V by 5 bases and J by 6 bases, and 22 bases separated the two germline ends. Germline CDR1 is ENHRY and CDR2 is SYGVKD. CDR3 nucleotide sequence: TGTGCCATCAGTCCGGGGGTGACACTATTGGGGAATGGCTACACCTTC. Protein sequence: CAISPGVTLLGNGYTF.

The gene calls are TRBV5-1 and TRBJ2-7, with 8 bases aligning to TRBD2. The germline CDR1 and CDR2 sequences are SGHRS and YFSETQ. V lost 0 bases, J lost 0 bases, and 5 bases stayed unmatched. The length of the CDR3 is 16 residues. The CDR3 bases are TGCGCCAGCAGCTTGGCCTCGGGAGGGAGCTCCTACGAGCAGTACTTC. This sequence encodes CASSLASGGSSYEQYF.

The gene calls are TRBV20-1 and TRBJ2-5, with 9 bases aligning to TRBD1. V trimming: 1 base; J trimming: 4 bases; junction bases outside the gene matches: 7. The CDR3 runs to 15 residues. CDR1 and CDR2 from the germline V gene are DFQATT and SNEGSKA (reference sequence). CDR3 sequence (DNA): TGCAGTGCTAGAGGTTGGGACAGGGCTGGAGAGACCCAGTACTTC. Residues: CSARGWDRAGETQYF.

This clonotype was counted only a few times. The CDR3 region is CALGSRRMEQFF. The DNA for the CDR3 is TGTGCCCTGGGGAGTCGACGGATGGAGCAGTTCTTC. V gene TRBV28 combines with J gene TRBJ2-1; D is possibly TRBD2 (5 bases). V was trimmed by 11 bases and J by 10 bases, leaving 18 bases between them. The CDR3 covers 12 residues. Germline lookup yields CDR1 MDHEN and CDR2 SYDVKM.

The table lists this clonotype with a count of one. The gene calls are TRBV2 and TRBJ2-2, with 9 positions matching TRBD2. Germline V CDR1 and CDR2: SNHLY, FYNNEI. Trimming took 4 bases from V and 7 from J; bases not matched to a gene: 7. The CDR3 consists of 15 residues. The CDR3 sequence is CASSASSGTGGELFF. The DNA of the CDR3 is TGTGCCAGCAGTGCGTCTAGCGGGACCGGCGGGGAGCTGTTTTTT.

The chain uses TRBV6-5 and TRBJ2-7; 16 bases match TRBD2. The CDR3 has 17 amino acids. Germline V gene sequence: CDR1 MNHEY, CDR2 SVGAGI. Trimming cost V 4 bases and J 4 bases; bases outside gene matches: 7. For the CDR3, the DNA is TGTGCCAGCAGTTGGGGACTAGCGGGAGGGCCTGGTTACGAGCAGTACTTC. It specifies CASSWGLAGGPGYEQYF.

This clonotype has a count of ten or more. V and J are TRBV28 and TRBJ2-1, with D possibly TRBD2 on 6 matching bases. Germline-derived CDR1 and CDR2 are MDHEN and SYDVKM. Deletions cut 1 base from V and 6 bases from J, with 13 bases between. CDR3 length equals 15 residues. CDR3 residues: CASSLSGRRGNEQFF. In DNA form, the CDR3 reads TGTGCCAGCAGTTTATCCGGACGGAGGGGCAATGAGCAGTTCTTC.

CDR3: CASSLTGNTIYF. The CDR3 DNA reads TGTGCCAGCAGCTTGACTGGAAACACCATATATTTT. V and J are TRBV11-2 and TRBJ1-3; no firm D call. The V gene's germline CDR1 is SGHAT and CDR2 FQNNGV. The germline V and J ends were trimmed by 3 bases and 2 bases, with 2 bases remaining between them. The CDR3 length is 12 residues.

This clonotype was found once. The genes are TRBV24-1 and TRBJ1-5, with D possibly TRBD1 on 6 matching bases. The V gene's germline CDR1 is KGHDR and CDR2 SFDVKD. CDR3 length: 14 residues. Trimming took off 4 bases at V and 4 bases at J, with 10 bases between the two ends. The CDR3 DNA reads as TGTGCCACCAGTGACCCGACAGGAAATCAGCCCCAGCATTTT. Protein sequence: CATSDPTGNQPQHF.

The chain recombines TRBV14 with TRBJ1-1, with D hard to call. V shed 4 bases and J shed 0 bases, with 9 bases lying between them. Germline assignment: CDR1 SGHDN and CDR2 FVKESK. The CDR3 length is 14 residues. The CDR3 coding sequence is TGTGCCAGCAGCCCCCATTTAATGAACACTGAAGCTTTCTTT. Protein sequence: CASSPHLMNTEAFF.

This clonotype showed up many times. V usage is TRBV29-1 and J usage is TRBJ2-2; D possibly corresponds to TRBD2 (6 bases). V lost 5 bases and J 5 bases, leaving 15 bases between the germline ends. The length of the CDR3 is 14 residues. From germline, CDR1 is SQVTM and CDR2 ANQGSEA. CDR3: CSVYRPGETGELFF. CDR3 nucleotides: TGCAGCGTTTATCGGCCGGGAGAGACCGGGGAGCTGTTTTTT.